The rows below give T cell receptor beta chains drawn from one sample of a study of blood T cells in healthy people across ages. Using its own MiXCR run on the 5' RACE reads, TCRdb lists one record per CDR3 protein. The top ten hold 7.7% of the sample, which has about 1,500,000 distinct CDR3 sequences, roughly 27% seen once. The source material was blood. These receptor sequences come from a woman aged 25 to 39 in good health. Each CDR3 is given with its conserved first and last residue. A D gene is named only where the DNA matches it firmly. Not every row has a clone size; where given, it reads once, few, many or a size class.

CDR3 length: 15
J gene: TRBJ1-1
V gene: TRBV9
D gene: TRBD1
clone size: NA
CDR3 protein: CASRKTGHMNTEAFF
CDR3 DNA: TGTGCCAGCAGAAAGACAGGGCATATGAACACTGAAGCTTTCTTT

CDR3 length: 14
J gene: TRBJ2-3
V gene: TRBV3-1
D gene: NA
clone size: many
CDR3 protein: CASSQDPGLRAQYF
CDR3 DNA: TGTGCCAGCAGCCAAGATCCGGGGCTACGGGCGCAGTATTTT

CDR3 length: 15
J gene: TRBJ1-5
V gene: TRBV2
D gene: NA
clone size: few
CDR3 protein: CASIPRHRADQPQHF
CDR3 DNA: TGTGCCAGCATTCCCCGGCACAGGGCGGATCAGCCCCAGCATTTT

CDR3 length: 15
J gene: TRBJ2-1
V gene: TRBV28
D gene: NA
clone size: few
CDR3 protein: CASSLWGRTYNEQFF
CDR3 DNA: TGTGCCAGCAGCCTATGGGGACGCACCTACAATGAGCAGTTCTTC

CDR3 length: 16
J gene: TRBJ2-3
V gene: TRBV6-6
D gene: TRBD2
clone size: few
CDR3 protein: CASSDSSGSRADTQYF
CDR3 DNA: TGTGCCAGCAGCGACTCTAGCGGGAGCAGGGCAGATACGCAGTATTTT

CDR3 length: 14
J gene: TRBJ2-1
V gene: TRBV12-3/TRBV12-4
D gene: NA
clone size: NA
CDR3 protein: CASSFALAGHEQFF
CDR3 DNA: TGTGCCAGCAGTTTTGCACTAGCTGGCCATGAGCAGTTCTTC

CDR3 length: 17
J gene: TRBJ1-6
V gene: TRBV4-1
D gene: NA
clone size: NA
CDR3 protein: CASSQEWRGSYNSPLHF
CDR3 DNA: TGCGCCAGCAGCCAAGAGTGGCGGGGCTCCTATAATTCACCCCTCCACTTT

CDR3 length: 15
J gene: TRBJ1-2
V gene: TRBV12-3/TRBV12-4
D gene: NA
clone size: few
CDR3 protein: CASSPTDRAGYGYTF
CDR3 DNA: TGTGCCAGCAGCCCGACCGACCGGGCTGGCTATGGCTACACCTTC

CDR3 length: 15
J gene: TRBJ2-1
V gene: TRBV12-3/TRBV12-4
D gene: TRBD2
clone size: few
CDR3 protein: CASSPRTSGPNEQFF
CDR3 DNA: TGTGCCAGCAGTCCCCGGACTAGCGGACCCAATGAGCAGTTCTTC

CDR3 length: 15
J gene: TRBJ2-1
V gene: TRBV4-3
D gene: NA
clone size: NA
CDR3 protein: CASSFSLSSYNEQFF
CDR3 DNA: TGCGCCAGCAGCTTCTCATTGAGCTCCTACAATGAGCAGTTCTTC

CDR3 length: 13
J gene: TRBJ2-1
V gene: TRBV20-1
D gene: NA
clone size: few
CDR3 protein: CSARETSRFEQFF
CDR3 DNA: TGCAGTGCTAGAGAAACATCCCGGTTTGAGCAGTTCTTC

CDR3 length: 14
J gene: TRBJ2-2
V gene: TRBV27
D gene: TRBD2
clone size: few
CDR3 protein: CASRPGLYPGELFF
CDR3 DNA: TGTGCCAGCAGGCCGGGACTATATCCCGGGGAGCTGTTTTTT

CDR3 length: 13
J gene: TRBJ2-7
V gene: TRBV28
D gene: NA
clone size: NA
CDR3 protein: CASRKDTPYEQYF
CDR3 DNA: TGTGCCAGCAGGAAAGACACGCCCTACGAGCAGTACTTC

CDR3 length: 16
J gene: TRBJ2-3
V gene: TRBV7-6
D gene: NA
clone size: few
CDR3 protein: CASSSLAGPSTDTQYF
CDR3 DNA: TGTGCCAGCAGCTCCCTTGCGGGACCAAGCACAGATACGCAGTATTTT

CDR3 length: 15
J gene: TRBJ2-3
V gene: TRBV7-2
D gene: NA
clone size: NA
CDR3 protein: CASSSAGTSGDTQYF
CDR3 DNA: TGTGCCAGCAGCTCCGCCGGGACATCAGGAGATACGCAGTATTTT

CDR3 length: 11
J gene: TRBJ1-2
V gene: TRBV20-1
D gene: NA
clone size: NA
CDR3 protein: CSASGGDGYTF
CDR3 DNA: TGCAGTGCCAGCGGTGGGGATGGCTACACCTTC

CDR3 length: 15
J gene: TRBJ1-2
V gene: TRBV27
D gene: NA
clone size: NA
CDR3 protein: CASSLIGQSPYGYTF
CDR3 DNA: TGTGCCAGCAGTCTAATCGGACAGTCCCCCTATGGCTACACCTTC

CDR3 length: 14
J gene: TRBJ2-2
V gene: TRBV29-1
D gene: NA
clone size: NA
CDR3 protein: CSVEDQENTGELFF
CDR3 DNA: TGCAGCGTTGAAGATCAGGAAAACACCGGGGAGCTGTTTTTT

CDR3 length: 14
J gene: TRBJ2-5
V gene: TRBV20-1
D gene: TRBD1
clone size: NA
CDR3 protein: CSAVTRGRLETQYF
CDR3 DNA: TGCAGTGCTGTGACCAGGGGGCGCTTGGAGACCCAGTACTTC

CDR3 length: 14
J gene: TRBJ2-1
V gene: TRBV20-1
D gene: NA
clone size: few
CDR3 protein: CSASSGSQDDEQFF
CDR3 DNA: TGCAGTGCTAGCTCCGGGTCCCAAGACGATGAGCAGTTCTTC

CDR3 length: 14
J gene: TRBJ2-1
V gene: TRBV20-1
D gene: NA
clone size: NA
CDR3 protein: CSAREGAFDNEQFF
CDR3 DNA: TGCAGTGCTAGAGAAGGGGCGTTCGACAATGAGCAGTTCTTC

CDR3 length: 14
J gene: TRBJ1-1
V gene: TRBV6-5
D gene: NA
clone size: few
CDR3 protein: CASRYRVQVTEAFF
CDR3 DNA: TGTGCCAGCAGATACCGGGTCCAGGTCACTGAAGCTTTCTTT

CDR3 length: 16
J gene: TRBJ2-1
V gene: TRBV6-2/TRBV6-3
D gene: TRBD2
clone size: NA
CDR3 protein: CASRDIAGVPYNEQFF
CDR3 DNA: TGTGCCAGCAGAGATATAGCGGGAGTTCCCTACAATGAGCAGTTCTTC

CDR3 length: 13
J gene: TRBJ2-7
V gene: TRBV12-3/TRBV12-4
D gene: TRBD1
clone size: NA
CDR3 protein: CASTIRDRPEQYF
CDR3 DNA: TGTGCCAGCACCATTAGGGACAGACCGGAACAGTACTTC

CDR3 length: 14
J gene: TRBJ2-1
V gene: TRBV20-1
D gene: TRBD2
clone size: few
CDR3 protein: CSARESGRRDEQFF
CDR3 DNA: TGCAGTGCTAGAGAGAGCGGGAGAAGGGATGAGCAGTTCTTC